Detailed here is one TCR beta chain. CDR1 and CDR2 (germline): MNHEY, SMNVEV (reference sequence). CDR3 length equals 15 residues. Trimming left V 2 bases short and J 2 bases short, with 10 bases between. These data belong to a study of T cell repertoires in cytomegalovirus infection. TCRdb reprocessed the reads via MiXCR and lists one record per CDR3 protein. Here the sample spans 450,000 to 600,000 distinct CDR3 sequences, about 10% being singletons. The V call is TRBV27, the J call TRBJ1-5; the D gene is possibly TRBD1 (5 bases). The sample comprised PBMCs. The origin of this receptor is a human donor in good health (CMV status not recorded). Some clones in this sample may be carry-over from other donors' samples. The CDR3 nucleotides read TGTGCCAGCAGTTTAAGATGGGGGGGCAATCAGCCCCAGCATTTT. The encoded protein is CASSLRWGGNQPQHF.